The T cell receptor beta chain under discussion was sequenced for a study of prognosis after radiotherapy for stage I lung cancer (dated by TCRdb to about 2021). Concerning the study at large: Between early 2018 and January 2019, around 19 stage I NSCLC patients were enrolled in Nanjing, China. About 15 of the patients were found to have newly diagnosed primary stage I lung tumors, and about 5 were living with oligometastatic NSCLC after surgical resection of the primary tumor. All patients were considered medically inoperable, owing to comorbidities in approximately twelve and refusal of surgery in about seven. The cohort comprised 10 to 15 men and a handful of women with a median age of nearly 75 years, ranging from about 50 to 85 years. On tumor histology, eleven to twelve patients had adenocarcinoma and six to eight had squamous cell carcinoma. Image-guided IMRT or VMAT was used to deliver SBRT in 3 to 5 fractions at a biologically effective dose of at least 100 Gy. Concurrent therapy was not administered to any patient alongside SBRT. About 20% of the 19 patients developed distant metastases after SBRT, at a median of around 7 months; the other 15 showed no significant progression. Peripheral blood TCR beta repertoires were profiled in stage I NSCLC patients before and after stereotactic body radiotherapy, and the study then linked these repertoires to distant failure. The study sequenced about 40 blood samples from 19 patients, one before and one after SBRT per patient. General study outcomes and caveats: None of the reported P values were adjusted for multiple comparisons. TRBV and TRBJ usage frequencies reportedly differed by metastasis status, in two V genes at baseline and in about 10 V and two J genes after SBRT. Limitations of the study included a small cohort and short follow-up, and the study findings need independent validation. Post-SBRT Shannon entropy and its change from baseline were lower in patients who developed distant metastases; baseline Shannon entropy was not associated with metastases. After SBRT, the count of unique TCR clones dropped from a median of approximately 10,000 beforehand to roughly 7,000 afterward (Wilcoxon paired P=0.011). Whether the expanded TCR clones were tumor-specific was not determined.

The TCR beta CDR3 region was amplified from genomic DNA by two rounds of multiplex PCR. In the first PCR round, primers specific to each TRBV and TRBJ gene were used, and the primer sequences were filed in Chinese patent CN105087789A. Universal primers were used in the second round of PCR. The Roche High Pure PCR Template Preparation Kit was used to extract genomic DNA from frozen PBMCs. An Illumina HiSeq 3000 was used to sequence the libraries paired-end with 151 bp reads. Under the source paper's analysis protocol: Raw reads lacking the multiplex PCR primer sequences were removed with CutAdapt. High-quality paired reads were merged into contigs with PEAR. TRB V, D and J gene segments were assigned to each contig with MiXCR by alignment to reference sequences. To remove sequencing errors, CDR3 sequences were clustered according to base quality and sequence similarity. Shannon entropy normalized by the natural log of productive TCR sequence number was used as the measure of diversity. Clonality was defined as one minus Shannon entropy divided by the natural log of the number of unique clonotypes. Progression-free survival cut-offs for repertoire metrics were chosen using the Youden index of ROC curves, with analyses run in R 3.5.3. Through fastp at Q25 and MiXCR, TCRdb rebuilt clones from the public reads, retaining in-frame beta chains. Each entry merges the rows of one CDR3 protein and shows their most common DNA and genes. The V and J calls follow TCRdb's processing rather than the paper's. The sample records roughly 20,000 distinct CDR3 sequences, 40% to 45% of which are singletons. 25% to 40% of the sample lies in the top ten.

All patients had node-negative disease on CT and PET/CT, and none had a history of other malignancies or prior chemotherapy or radiotherapy. Six milliliters of peripheral venous blood were drawn into EDTA tubes at each of two time points. PBMCs were isolated by Ficoll-Paque Plus density-gradient centrifugation. Right after collection, samples were kept at -80 degrees C until analysis. Trimming costs V 1 base and J 3 bases, and their ends lie 13 bases apart. CDR1 and CDR2, per the germline V gene, are MNHNS and SASEGT. The CDR3 holds 15 amino acids from the cysteine to the phenylalanine. Solely the CDR3 DNA is kept, with 45 bases framed from the first base. This clonotype is a singleton in its sample. Its antigen is unknown. No qualities accompany the bases; no much larger clone lies one base away. Weak support is all one read offers.

The rearrangement combines TRBV6-1 with TRBJ2-7; the D gene cannot be resolved reliably. The sequenced sample was PBMCs, obtained before or after stereotactic body radiation therapy (not recorded which). This TCR came from a donor aged 50 or older with non-small cell lung cancer. The CDR3 amino acid sequence is: CASSEGEREIYEQYF. In nucleotide form, the sequence is TGTGCCAGCAGTGAAGGCGAGCGCGAAATCTACGAGCAGTACTTC.